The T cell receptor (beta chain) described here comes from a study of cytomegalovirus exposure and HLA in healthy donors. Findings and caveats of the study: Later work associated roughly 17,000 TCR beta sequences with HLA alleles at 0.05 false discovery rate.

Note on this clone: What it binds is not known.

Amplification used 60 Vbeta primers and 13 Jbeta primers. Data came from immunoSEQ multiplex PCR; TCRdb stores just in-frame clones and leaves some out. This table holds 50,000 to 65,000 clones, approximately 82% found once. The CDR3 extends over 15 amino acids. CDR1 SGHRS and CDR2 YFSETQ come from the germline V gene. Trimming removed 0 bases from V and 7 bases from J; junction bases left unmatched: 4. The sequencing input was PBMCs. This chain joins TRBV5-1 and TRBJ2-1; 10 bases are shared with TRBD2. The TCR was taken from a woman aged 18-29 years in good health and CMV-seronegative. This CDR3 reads CASSLVASGSNEQFF. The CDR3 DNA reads TGCGCCAGCAGCTTGGTTGCTAGCGGGAGTAATGAGCAGTTCTTC.